This TCR beta chain was sequenced for a study of blood T cell repertoires in COVID-19. Study at large: There were acute and convalescent COVID-19 samples, and they came from the United States, Italy and Spain. T cells, B-cell-depleted T cells, or PBMCs provided the cDNA or gDNA that served as material.

Under the authors' procedure: Amplified reference gene primers provided the basis for estimating nucleated cell counts. Here immunoSEQ multiplex PCR was the method, and the copy in TCRdb shows in-frame clones only, minus some. Clone size and the V and J calls come from that table; the DNA yielded D and trimming. Among tens of thousands of clones listed, over 60% were seen once. Patients in Seattle were enrolled during active infection, then followed longitudinally. The origin of this receptor is a man aged 25 to 45 with COVID-19, enrolled during active disease. The sequencing sample was made of peripheral blood.

CDR3 region: CASSLSTAGDTQYF. The CDR3 DNA reads as TGTGCCAGCAGCCTATCCACGGCCGGGGATACGCAGTATTTT. The genes are TRBV7-9 and TRBJ2-3; the D is unclear. Germline V gene sequence: CDR1 SEHNR, CDR2 FQNEAQ (reference sequence). Trimming took off 5 bases at V and 6 bases at J, with 15 bases between the two ends. There are 14 residues in the CDR3.